Following are 23 T cell receptor beta chains from one sample sequenced in a study of blood T cell repertoires in COVID-19. Data came from immunoSEQ multiplex PCR; TCRdb stores just in-frame clones and leaves some out. The sample holds approximately 70,000 clones, about 89% seen once. Sequencing input: peripheral blood. The receptors shown here come from a man in his forties or fifties with COVID-19, enrolled during active disease.

This rearrangement joins TRBV5-6 to TRBJ2-5; a weak D match, TRBD2 (6 bases). This CDR3 comprises 13 residues. Germline V gene lookup returns CDR1 SGHDT and CDR2 YYEEEE. Trimming shortened V by 1 base and J by 4 bases, and 8 bases separated the two germline ends. For the CDR3, the DNA is TGTGCCAGCAGCTTGATGGGGGGAGAGACCCAGTACTTC. Translation gives CASSLMGGETQYF. The complete variable domain, with remaining parts taken from reference TRBV5-6 and TRBJ2-5, reads DAGVTQSPTHLIKTRGQQVTLRCSPKSGHDTVSWYQQALGQGPQFIFQYYEEEERQRGNFPDRFSGHQFPNYSSELNVNALLLGDSALYLCASSLMGGETQYFGPGTRLLVL.

The gene calls are TRBV15 and TRBJ2-1; 12 bases line up with TRBD1. V shed 0 bases, J shed 8 bases, and the junction held 2 bases outside the gene matches. This CDR3 has 15 amino acids. Germline V gene sequence: CDR1 LNHNV, CDR2 YYDKDF (reference sequence). CDR3 in amino acids: CATSREGQGAYEQFF. For the CDR3, the DNA is TGTGCCACCAGCAGAGAGGGACAGGGGGCCTATGAGCAGTTCTTC.

The chain carries TRBV15 and TRBJ1-2, with D unresolved. Germline V gene sequence: CDR1 LNHNV, CDR2 YYDKDF (reference sequence). The CDR3 is 17 amino acids. V shed 0 bases and J shed 4 bases, with 18 bases lying between them. CDR3 bases: TGTGCCACCAGCAGAGAGTTGTCAGGTCGGGGTGCCTATGGCTACACCTTC. As protein: CATSRELSGRGAYGYTF.

This clone was observed a single time. The gene calls are TRBV6-5 and TRBJ1-1; 7 bases map to TRBD1. Unmatched junction bases numbered 5, after V lost 6 bases and J lost 1 base. The CDR3 extends over 14 amino acids. CDR1 and CDR2 from the germline V gene are MNHEY and SVGAGI. The CDR3 here is CASSYTGANTEAFF. The CDR3 DNA sequence: TGTGCCAGCAGCTATACAGGGGCGAACACTGAAGCTTTCTTT.

This chain joins TRBV24-1 and TRBJ2-3; TRBD2 aligns across 11 bases. The CDR3 contains 17 residues. Germline lookup yields CDR1 KGHDR and CDR2 SFDVKD. V gave up 3 bases and J gave up 2 bases; unmatched junction bases: 6. The CDR3 protein is CATSDPGTSGYTDTQYF. The CDR3 region has the DNA TGTGCCACCAGTGATCCCGGGACTAGCGGATACACAGATACGCAGTATTTT.

About this clone: The junction and the germline gene differ at one end; a read error may be behind it. The chain couples TRBV7-2 to TRBJ2-1; 9 nucleotides agree with TRBD2. CDR3 length: 15 amino acids. Germline CDR1 is SGHTA and CDR2 is FQGNSA. CDR3 DNA sequence: TGTGCCAGCAGCTCGACTAGCGGATCCTACGATGAGCAGTTCTTC. It yields the protein CASSSTSGSYDEQFF.

The chain has TRBV11-2 and TRBJ2-1; D unresolved. The CDR3 consists of 14 residues. Looked up from germline, CDR1 is SGHAT and CDR2 is FQNNGV. V lost 2 bases and J lost 1, with 6 bases in between. CDR3 sequence: CASSLPTSYNEQFF. The CDR3 DNA reads TGTGCCAGCAGCTTACCCACTTCCTACAATGAGCAGTTCTTC.

The rearrangement joins TRBV4-3 to TRBJ2-2; TRBD2 agrees at 12 bases. J was trimmed by 6 bases and V by 4 bases; bases with no gene match: 6. This CDR3 has 16 residues. The V gene's germline CDR1 is LGHNA and CDR2 YSLEER. The CDR3 DNA sequence: TGCGCCAGCAGCCCGACTAGCGGGAGTTGGCCCGGGGAGCTGTTTTTT. It yields the protein CASSPTSGSWPGELFF.

V is TRBV10-3 and J is TRBJ1-1; TRBD1 agrees at 7 bases. Losses at the gene ends were 4 bases for V and 5 bases for J; bases not matched to a gene: 4. Germline V gene data show CDR1 as ENHRY and CDR2 as SYGVKD. This CDR3 region has 13 residues. CDR3 sequence reads: CAISAAGGTEAFF. The CDR3, as DNA: TGTGCCATCAGTGCGGCAGGGGGGACTGAAGCTTTCTTT.

The genes are TRBV30 and TRBJ2-5; a weak D match, TRBD1 (6 bases). CDR3 size: 13 residues. Between the trimmed V and J ends, which lost 2 bases and 0 bases, there was a span of 7 bases. Germline loops: CDR1 GTSNPN, CDR2 SVGIG (reference sequence). In nucleotides, the CDR3 is TGTGCCTGGAGTACAGGGTACCAAGAGACCCAGTACTTC. Translated, it gives CAWSTGYQETQYF.

Comments on this clone: Compared with germline, one end of the junction differs, possibly owing to a read error. This CDR3 reads CASRRPGQGLTQEF. In DNA, the CDR3 is TGTGCCAGCAGACGTCCGGGACAGGGTCTGACCCAGGAGTTC. V and J are TRBV11-2 and TRBJ1-2; 9 bases align to TRBD1. The CDR3 covers 14 residues. In germline, CDR1 is SGHAT, CDR2 FQNNGV.

This clone was recorded a few times. The rearrangement joins TRBV7-2 to TRBJ1-4, with a tentative D call TRBD1 (5 bases). Trimming removed 5 bases at V and 5 bases at J, with 6 bases between. Germline CDR1 reads SGHTA; CDR2 reads FQGNSA. The CDR3 contains 12 residues. CDR3 coding DNA: TGTGCCAGCAGCCCAGGGAATGAAAAACTGTTTTTT. This gives the protein CASSPGNEKLFF.

The rearrangement links TRBV21-1 to TRBJ2-7; TRBD1, as called in the table, went unchecked against the DNA. TRBV21-1 is recorded as a pseudogene. The CDR3 has 19 residues. The CDR3: CASSVRLIIIRDSSYEQYV. The DNA for the CDR3 is TGTGCCAGCAGCGTGCGACTAATAATTATCCGGGACAGCAGCTACGAGCAGTACGTC.

V is TRBV19 and J is TRBJ1-3; a weak D match, TRBD1 (6 bases). V dropped 7 bases and J dropped 1 base, with 11 bases sitting between them. This CDR3 has 14 amino acids. CDR1 is LNHDA and CDR2 is SQIVND in the germline V gene (reference sequence). DNA for the CDR3: TGTGCCAGTAACCCAGACAGGTCTGGAAACACCATATATTTT. It yields the protein CASNPDRSGNTIYF.

The chain employs TRBV9 and TRBJ1-2; 10 nucleotides match TRBD1. The V gene's germline CDR1 is SGDLS and CDR2 YYNGEE. The junction had 6 bases not matched to a gene; V was cut back by 0 bases and J by 4 bases. The CDR3 is made up of 16 amino acids. The CDR3 region has the DNA TGTGCCAGCAGCGTAGCGCCGGGACAGGGGACCTATGGCTACACCTTC. As protein: CASSVAPGQGTYGYTF. Looking up the rest from reference TRBV9 and TRBJ1-2 gives the full variable domain: DSGVTQTPKHLITATGQRVTLRCSPRSGDLSVYWYQQSLDQGLQFLIQYYNGEERAKGNILERFSAQQFPDLHSELNLSSLELGDSALYFCASSVAPGQGTYGYTFGSGTRLTVV.

The chain is built from TRBV5-1 and TRBJ1-3; D not certain. CDR1 and CDR2 from the germline V gene are SGHRS and YFSETQ. This CDR3 is built from 14 residues. The V gene lost 0 bases and the J gene lost 0 bases, with 4 bases spanning the gap. DNA of the CDR3: TGCGCCAGCAGCTTGGACACCTCTGGAAACACCATATATTTT. Its translation is CASSLDTSGNTIYF.

The J gene is TRBJ2-1, the V gene TRBV11-2; possibly TRBD1 for D (5 bases). The CDR3 is 11 residues long. Trimming removed 5 bases at V and 9 bases at J, with 8 bases between. The germline V gene encodes CDR1 SGHAT and CDR2 FQNNGV. The CDR3 region is CASSMTAEQFF. The CDR3 region has the DNA TGTGCCAGCAGCATGACAGCTGAGCAGTTCTTC. Filled out from reference TRBV11-2 and TRBJ2-1, the complete variable domain reads EAGVAQSPRYKIIEKRQSVAFWCNPISGHATLYWYQQILGQGPKLLIQFQNNGVVDDSQLPKDRFSAERLKGVDSTLKIQPAKLEDSAVYLCASSMTAEQFFGPGTRLTVL.

This clone was observed once. V is TRBV10-3 and J is TRBJ2-7, with 8 bases lining up with TRBD1. Germline V gene sequence: CDR1 ENHRY, CDR2 SYGVKD. There are 15 residues in the CDR3. Germline trimming cut 7 bases from V and 4 bases from J; bases unmatched to any gene: 12. The CDR3 DNA reads as TGTGCCATCACCGTGGGGACAGGAGGGAAATACGAGCAGTACTTC. It is translated as CAITVGTGGKYEQYF.

The chain recombines TRBV29-1 with TRBJ2-1; 11 bases agree with TRBD2. This CDR3 has 13 residues. Per germline, CDR1 SQVTM and CDR2 ANQGSEA. The V and J ends lost 7 bases and 7 bases, in that order; junction bases with no gene match: 6. The CDR3 DNA reads TGCAGCGCCCAGAGACTAGCGGGGAATGAGCAGTTCTTC. It codes for CSAQRLAGNEQFF.

The chain links TRBV7-2 to TRBJ2-2; TRBD2 matches at 7 bases. V trimming: 1 base; J trimming: 2 bases; junction bases outside the gene matches: 13. Germline V gene sequence: CDR1 SGHTA, CDR2 FQGNSA. This CDR3 is built from 19 residues. The CDR3 nucleotides are TGTGCCAGCAGCTTAGTCCAGCGGGATATCTTAATAAACACCGGGGAGCTGTTTTTT. It yields the protein CASSLVQRDILINTGELFF.

This chain joins TRBV5-5 and TRBJ2-2; D is ambiguous. Germline values: CDR1 SGHKS, CDR2 YYEKEE (reference sequence). Trimming took off 0 bases at V and 4 bases at J, with 10 bases between the two ends. CDR3 length: 15 amino acids. CDR3 DNA sequence: TGTGCCAGCAGCTTGGTATACAAATCCACCGGGGAGCTGTTTTTT. It specifies CASSLVYKSTGELFF.

The chain has TRBV6-5 and TRBJ1-2, with 7 bases that match TRBD1. The germline gives CDR1 MNHEY, CDR2 SVGAGI. V trimming: 6 bases; J trimming: 2 bases; junction bases outside the gene matches: 3. This CDR3 is 13 amino acids long. CDR3: CASSRQGNYGYTF. As DNA, the CDR3 is TGTGCCAGCAGCCGACAGGGAAACTATGGCTACACCTTC.

V and J are TRBV4-2 and TRBJ2-1, with 10 bases fitting TRBD2. This CDR3 has 16 amino acids. CDR1 LGHNA and CDR2 YNFKEQ come from the germline V gene. The ends lost 4 bases at V and 7 bases at J; junction bases unmatched: 10. The CDR3 is CASSRNLAGDVNEQFF. In DNA, the CDR3 is TGTGCCAGCAGCCGAAATCTAGCGGGAGACGTAAATGAGCAGTTCTTC.